Below, 11 T cell receptor beta chains from the same sample are listed, as sequenced in a study of T cells after yellow fever vaccination. Each CDR3 protein is one row after TCRdb ran MiXCR on the 5' RACE reads. The top ten hold around 18% of the sample, which has more than 350,000 distinct CDR3 sequences, 11% seen once. Here the sequenced sample was PBMCs, taken on the day of the first yellow fever vaccination. The receptors derive from a man between 18 and 29 years old who received the YFV17D yellow fever vaccine.

This chain links TRBV7-2 with TRBJ2-5; D remains unclear. The length of the CDR3 is 15 residues. Germline V gene lookup returns CDR1 SGHTA and CDR2 FQGNSA. V was cut by 1 base and J by 5 bases, with 14 bases left in between. As DNA, the CDR3 is TGTGCCAGCAGCTTAGTTACTGCGGTTGGGGAGACCCAGTACTTC. Its protein product is CASSLVTAVGETQYF.

The chain employs TRBV29-1 and TRBJ2-2; TRBD2 matches at 10 bases. V shed 7 bases and J 6 bases; nucleotides not matched to a gene: 8. The CDR3 totals 14 residues. Per germline, CDR1 SQVTM and CDR2 ANQGSEA. The CDR3 loop reads CSASGGMGAGELFF. As DNA, the CDR3 is TGCAGCGCTAGCGGGGGAATGGGAGCCGGGGAGCTGTTTTTT.

V and J are TRBV14 and TRBJ1-2; no clear D. V gave up 5 bases and J gave up 8 bases, with 12 bases separating them. The V gene's germline CDR1 is SGHDN and CDR2 FVKESK. This CDR3 has 12 residues. The CDR3 region is CASSAALWGYTF. CDR3 nucleotides: TGTGCCAGCAGCGCCGCCTTATGGGGCTACACCTTC.

This chain links TRBV5-1 with TRBJ1-1, with D uncertain. Germline lookup yields CDR1 SGHRS and CDR2 YFSETQ. This CDR3 region has 15 residues. The V and J ends lost 0 bases and 5 bases respectively, with 14 bases between them. CDR3 sequence reads: CASSLDGGRGTEAFF. CDR3 sequence (DNA): TGCGCCAGCAGCTTGGACGGTGGACGGGGTACTGAAGCTTTCTTT.

The CDR3 here is CASRAGGYSYNEQFF. In DNA, the CDR3 is TGTGCCAGCAGAGCGGGGGGATATTCCTACAATGAGCAGTTCTTC. The chain couples TRBV6-2 or TRBV6-3 to TRBJ2-1, with 9 bases lining up with TRBD2. V lost 6 bases to trimming and J lost 1 base; unmatched junction nucleotides: 4. This CDR3 is built from 15 residues. Germline CDR1 is MNHEY and CDR2 is SVGEGT.

In this sample, this clonotype turned up a few times. In DNA, the CDR3 is TGCAGCGTTGAGGGTAGTGAGGCAGATACGCAGTATTTT. Its translation is CSVEGSEADTQYF. This chain connects TRBV29-1 to TRBJ2-3; D gene unclear. Trimming shortened V by 3 bases and J by 4 bases, and 11 bases separated the two germline ends. The CDR3 loop spans 13 amino acids. CDR1 and CDR2 from the germline V gene are SQVTM and ANQGSEA.

This clonotype was observed a few times. This chain uses TRBV10-3 with TRBJ2-5; D gene unclear. The CDR3 is 15 amino acids. The germline V and J ends were trimmed by 4 bases and 7 bases, with 19 bases remaining between them. Germline V gene data show CDR1 as ENHRY and CDR2 as SYGVKD. CDR3: CAISVEDPPLGTQYF. For the CDR3, the DNA is TGTGCCATCAGTGTCGAGGACCCCCCGTTGGGGACCCAGTACTTC.

V usage is TRBV12-3 or TRBV12-4 and J usage is TRBJ1-6; D is unclear. The length of the CDR3 is 16 residues. Trimming shortened V by 3 bases and J by 0 bases, and 9 bases separated the two germline ends. The CDR3 DNA reads TGTGCCAGCAGTTTCCGGAAACCCTCCTATAATTCACCCCTCCACTTT. Amino acid sequence: CASSFRKPSYNSPLHF.

The gene calls are TRBV28 and TRBJ2-1, with D possibly being TRBD2 (6 bases). Germline CDR1 reads MDHEN; CDR2 reads SYDVKM. With 7 bases removed from V and 3 bases from J, the gap between germline ends came to 16 bases. CDR3 size: 15 residues. CDR3 protein: CASTPLYGGYNEQFF. CDR3 DNA: TGTGCCAGCACCCCACTTTACGGGGGCTACAATGAGCAGTTCTTC.

This clonotype was seen a few times. The chain employs TRBV7-2 and TRBJ1-2, with unresolved D. Between the trimmed V and J ends, which lost 1 base and 8 bases, there was a span of 8 bases. CDR3 length equals 12 residues. The germline V gene encodes CDR1 SGHTA and CDR2 FQGNSA. The CDR3, as DNA: TGTGCCAGCAGCTTAGTTGCAGGCGGCTACACCTTC. Its protein product is CASSLVAGGYTF.

This clonotype was observed a handful of times. J is TRBJ1-1 and V is TRBV12-5, with D perhaps matching TRBD1 (6 bases). This CDR3 is 18 amino acids long. Looked up from germline, CDR1 is LGHNT and CDR2 is FRNRAP. V lost 1 base to trimming and J lost 2 bases, with 20 bases between them. In DNA, the CDR3 is TGTGCTAGTGGTTTGGCAACTTCGTCGCGGGGGCTCAACACTGAAGCTTTCTTT. Its translation is CASGLATSSRGLNTEAFF.